These 28 T cell receptor beta chains originate from one sample sequenced in a study of blood T cell repertoires in COVID-19. TCRdb keeps only in-frame clones here, not all; method: immunoSEQ multiplex PCR. The table has about 150,000 clones, about 80% seen once. Material for sequencing was peripheral blood. Receptors were obtained from a man in his sixties or seventies with acute or convalescent COVID-19.

V usage is TRBV19 and J usage is TRBJ2-6, with TRBD1 matching 7 bases. The CDR3 is 17 residues long. The V gene's germline CDR1 is LNHDA and CDR2 SQIVND (reference sequence). J gave up 0 bases and V 4 bases, and 6 bases lay outside the gene matches. The CDR3 DNA reads TGTGCCAGTAGTAATGGACAGGCACACTCTGGGGCCAACGTCCTGACTTTC. Residues: CASSNGQAHSGANVLTF.

This chain connects TRBV28 to TRBJ2-7; D may be TRBD1 (6 bases). The V gene's germline CDR1 is MDHEN and CDR2 SYDVKM. The V end was cut by 5 bases, the J end by 2 bases, with 13 bases between. The CDR3 is 14 amino acids. Here the CDR3 reads CASSLPDRPYEQYF. The CDR3, as DNA: TGTGCCAGCAGTCTCCCGGACAGACCCTACGAGCAGTACTTC.

V is TRBV6-5 and J is TRBJ2-7; 10 nucleotides match TRBD2. Trimming removed 6 bases from V and 7 bases from J; junction bases left unmatched: 6. CDR3 length: 13 residues. CDR1 MNHEY and CDR2 SVGAGI come from the germline V gene. CDR3 protein: CASRQAGGGEQYF. In DNA form, the CDR3 reads TGTGCCAGCAGGCAAGCGGGAGGGGGGGAGCAGTACTTC.

The chain employs TRBV19 and TRBJ2-4, with 7 bases matching TRBD1. J gave up 7 bases and V 5 bases, and 11 bases lay outside the gene matches. This CDR3 has 15 residues. Germline V gives CDR1 LNHDA, CDR2 SQIVND (reference sequence). The CDR3: CASSDTGVYDNIQYF. CDR3 sequence (DNA): TGTGCCAGTAGTGATACAGGGGTCTATGATAACATTCAGTACTTC. The complete variable domain, with remaining parts taken from reference TRBV19 and TRBJ2-4, reads DGGITQSPKYLFRKEGQNVTLSCEQNLNHDAMYWYRQDPGQGLRLIYYSQIVNDFQKGDIAEGYSVSREKKESFPLTVTSAQKNPTAFYLCASSDTGVYDNIQYFGAGTRLSVL.

V and J are TRBV28 and TRBJ1-3; D unclear. This CDR3 comprises 17 residues. V was cut by 1 base and J by 2 bases, with 15 bases left in between. CDR1 is MDHEN and CDR2 is SYDVKM in the germline V gene. The CDR3 DNA reads TGTGCCAGCAGTTTATCTCCCCCGGGGAGTACTGGAAACACCATATATTTT. This codes for CASSLSPPGSTGNTIYF.

This clone was seen only a few times. The chain recombines TRBV25-1 with TRBJ2-5; TRBD2 is a possible D gene (6 bases). V gave up 1 base and J gave up 2 bases, with 17 bases separating them. The CDR3 covers 17 residues. Germline V CDR1 and CDR2: MGHDK, SYGVNS. The DNA of the CDR3 is TGTGCCAGCAGTGAATCCTGGGGCGGGATGTTGCAAGAGACCCAGTACTTC. This sequence encodes CASSESWGGMLQETQYF.

The chain uses TRBV25-1 and TRBJ2-7; unclear D gene. This CDR3 has 12 residues. In germline, CDR1 is MGHDK, CDR2 SYGVNS. V was cut by 2 bases and J by 3 bases, with 5 bases left in between. This chain's CDR3 is CASSEADYEQYF. CDR3 coding DNA: TGTGCCAGCAGTGAAGCAGACTACGAGCAGTACTTC.

This chain joins TRBV11-3 and TRBJ2-1; D perhaps matches TRBD1 (6 bases). The germline V and J ends were trimmed by 3 bases and 5 bases, with 14 bases remaining between them. The V gene's germline CDR1 is SGHNT and CDR2 YENEEA. The CDR3 sequence is 15 residues long. The CDR3 is CASSFRQAYDNEQFF. The CDR3 DNA follows: TGTGCCAGCAGCTTCAGACAGGCCTACGACAATGAGCAGTTCTTC.

V is TRBV7-9 and J is TRBJ2-3, with 7 bases fitting TRBD2. J gave up 3 bases and V 7 bases, and 10 bases lay outside the gene matches. The CDR3 sequence is 15 residues long. Germline loops: CDR1 SEHNR, CDR2 FQNEAQ (reference sequence). CDR3 residues: CASTVGLAVTDTQYF. The CDR3 DNA sequence: TGTGCCAGCACCGTAGGTCTAGCGGTGACAGATACGCAGTATTTT. The whole variable domain, remainder taken from reference TRBV7-9 and TRBJ2-3, is DTGVSQNPRHKITKRGQNVTFRCDPISEHNRLYWYRQTLGQGPEFLTYFQNEAQLEKSRLLSDRFSAERPKGSFSTLEIQRTEQGDSAMYLCASTVGLAVTDTQYFGPGTRLTVL.

This sequence joins TRBV3-1 (or the pseudogene TRBV3-2) and TRBJ2-7; D is perhaps TRBD1 (5 bases). V lost 1 base and J 9 bases, leaving 13 bases between the germline ends. Germline loops: CDR1 LGHDT, CDR2 YNNKEL (reference sequence). The CDR3 consists of 13 residues. For the CDR3, the DNA is TGTGCCAGCAGCCAAGGCCCAGGGATTGTGCAGTACTTC. Its protein product is CASSQGPGIVQYF.

This chain joins TRBV5-1 and TRBJ2-5; TRBD1 might be the D (5 bases). Germline loops: CDR1 SGHRS, CDR2 YFSETQ. V was clipped by 3 bases and J by 1 base, with 16 bases between them. This CDR3 has 16 residues. The CDR3 loop is CASSSPWGQGQETQYF. In DNA, the CDR3 is TGCGCCAGCAGCTCTCCGTGGGGCCAGGGCCAAGAGACCCAGTACTTC. Supplemented by reference TRBV5-1 and TRBJ2-5, the full variable domain reads KAGVTQTPRYLIKTRGQQVTLSCSPISGHRSVSWYQQTPGQGLQFLFEYFSETQRNKGNFPGRFSGRQFSNSRSEMNVSTLELGDSALYLCASSSPWGQGQETQYFGPGTRLLVL.

The rearrangement joins TRBV7-9 to TRBJ1-6, with 7 nucleotides matching TRBD1. Germline trimming cut 6 bases from V and 13 bases from J; bases unmatched to any gene: 12. Germline values: CDR1 SEHNR, CDR2 FQNEAQ (reference sequence). This CDR3 comprises 14 residues. CDR3 region: CASRDLGQVGPLHF. CDR3 DNA: TGTGCCAGCAGGGACCTAGGACAGGTTGGGCCCCTCCACTTT.

The genes are TRBV7-2 and TRBJ1-2, with 10 bases lining up with TRBD1. V shed 5 bases, J shed 7 bases, and the junction held 7 bases outside the gene matches. The CDR3 totals 14 residues. The germline V gene has CDR1 SGHTA and CDR2 FQGNSA. The CDR3 reads CASSPPGDRGGYTF. CDR3 DNA: TGTGCCAGCAGCCCCCCGGGGGACAGGGGTGGCTACACCTTC.

The chain combines TRBV11-2 with TRBJ1-2; no clear D. Between the trimmed V and J ends, which lost 2 bases and 4 bases, there was a span of 20 bases. The CDR3 consists of 17 residues. In germline, CDR1 is SGHAT, CDR2 FQNNGV. The CDR3 region has the DNA TGTGCCAGCAGCTTAAACCCTTCGCGCGGAATGAGCTATGGCTACACCTTC. Residues: CASSLNPSRGMSYGYTF.

This chain uses TRBV12-3 or TRBV12-4 with TRBJ1-5; D not resolved. V was trimmed by 6 bases and J by 5 bases, leaving 11 bases between them. The CDR3 length is 13 residues. The CDR3 region has the DNA TGTGCCAGCAGGGTTGGCGGCGATCAGCCCCAGCATTTT. This codes for CASRVGGDQPQHF.

This clone was recorded once. Here the CDR3 DNA reads TGCGCCAGCCGTACCGGTTTTTACACAGATACGCAGTATTTT. It codes for CASRTGFYTDTQYF. The chain combines TRBV5-1 with TRBJ2-3; D is unresolved. The CDR3 loop spans 14 amino acids. V lost 7 bases to trimming and J lost 2 bases, with 14 bases between them. Germline V CDR1 and CDR2: SGHRS, YFSETQ. Full variable domain (outside the CDR3, taken from reference TRBV5-1 and TRBJ2-3): KAGVTQTPRYLIKTRGQQVTLSCSPISGHRSVSWYQQTPGQGLQFLFEYFSETQRNKGNFPGRFSGRQFSNSRSEMNVSTLELGDSALYLCASRTGFYTDTQYFGPGTRLTVL.

The CDR3 nucleotides are TGTGCCAGCAGCTTAGAGCTAGCTGCATACAATGAGCAGTTCTTC. This sequence encodes CASSLELAAYNEQFF. The rearrangement links TRBV11-3 to TRBJ2-1; D may be TRBD2 (5 bases). The ends were cut back, 0 bases at V and 4 bases at J, with 10 bases in the middle. The CDR3 is made up of 15 amino acids. CDR1 and CDR2 from the germline V gene are SGHNT and YENEEA.

The rearrangement joins TRBV11-3 to TRBJ2-3; D might be TRBD1 (6 bases). The V end was cut by 1 base, the J end by 5 bases, with 13 bases between. CDR3 length equals 15 residues. CDR1 is SGHNT, CDR2 YENEEA, per germline. The DNA of the CDR3 is TGTGCCAGCAGCTTAGGGGGGCACCTTGGAGATACGCAGTATTTT. Translating it yields CASSLGGHLGDTQYF.

The rearrangement joins TRBV7-8 to TRBJ2-1; tentatively, D is TRBD1 (6 bases). The CDR3 sequence is 15 residues long. CDR1 is SGHVS and CDR2 is FQNEAQ in the germline V gene. Deletions cut 1 base from V and 4 bases from J, with 11 bases between. The CDR3 DNA reads TGTGCCAGCAGCTTAGAAGGGGGAACTTACAATGAGCAGTTCTTC. Amino acid sequence: CASSLEGGTYNEQFF.

V is TRBV5-1 and J is TRBJ1-5, with TRBD1 matching over 10 bases. The CDR3 spans 15 residues. Germline loops: CDR1 SGHRS, CDR2 YFSETQ. V was pared by 0 bases and J by 4 bases, with 1 base of the junction left unmatched. The CDR3 nucleotides are TGCGCCAGCAGCTTGGGACAGGGGGCGAATCAGCCCCAGCATTTT. As protein: CASSLGQGANQPQHF.

The chain carries TRBV24-1 and TRBJ2-2; 11 nucleotides match TRBD1. The V gene end was trimmed by 3 bases and the J gene end by 8 bases; junction bases not matched to a gene: 7. The CDR3 is 16 amino acids. The germline CDR1 and CDR2 sequences are KGHDR and SFDVKD. The CDR3 here is CATSDVGTGGAGELFF. For the CDR3, the DNA is TGTGCCACCAGTGATGTAGGGACAGGGGGAGCGGGGGAGCTGTTTTTT.

The chain has TRBV28 and TRBJ2-7; D gene ambiguous. The V gene's germline CDR1 is MDHEN and CDR2 SYDVKM. V lost 7 bases, J lost 5 bases, and 9 bases lay in between. The CDR3 is made up of 11 amino acids. The CDR3, as DNA: TGTGCCAGCACGTTTGAGAACGAGCAGTACTTC. Encoded protein: CASTFENEQYF. Looking up the rest from reference TRBV28 and TRBJ2-7 gives the full variable domain: DVKVTQSSRYLVKRTGEKVFLECVQDMDHENMFWYRQDPGLGLRLIYFSYDVKMKEKGDIPEGYSVSREKKERFSLILESASTNQTSMYLCASTFENEQYFGPGTRLTVT.

CDR3 amino acids: CASGPGNQPQHF. The DNA for the CDR3 is TGTGCTAGTGGCCCCGGGAATCAGCCCCAGCATTTT. The chain combines TRBV12-5 with TRBJ1-5; D is unresolved. Germline loops: CDR1 LGHNT, CDR2 FRNRAP. This CDR3 has 12 amino acids. Trimming pared 6 bases from V and 4 bases from J, leaving 7 bases between.

The chain employs TRBV6-5 and TRBJ2-1; D might be TRBD1 (5 bases). The germline CDR1 and CDR2 sequences are MNHEY and SVGAGI. The V end lost 5 bases, the J end lost 0 bases, and 11 bases lay between the germline ends. CDR3 size: 15 residues. The CDR3 region is CASSLRQSSYNEQFF. DNA for the CDR3: TGTGCCAGCAGTCTCCGACAGAGCTCCTACAATGAGCAGTTCTTC.

The gene calls are TRBV10-2 and TRBJ1-4; TRBD1 matches at 8 bases. CDR3 length equals 15 residues. Trimming cost V 4 bases and J 4 bases; bases outside gene matches: 5. Germline assignment: CDR1 WSHSY and CDR2 SAAADI. The CDR3 nucleotides read TGCGCCAGCAGTGCTCTTGGACAGGGTAATGAAAAACTGTTTTTT. Translation: CASSALGQGNEKLFF.

V gene TRBV9 combines with J gene TRBJ1-1, with 7 positions matching TRBD1. The CDR3 is made up of 13 amino acids. From germline, CDR1 is SGDLS and CDR2 YYNGEE. V was clipped by 0 bases and J by 8 bases; unmatched bases: 4. The CDR3 region has the DNA TGTGCCAGCAGCGTAGGAGGGGGCGGGGAAGCTTTCTTT. This gives the protein CASSVGGGGEAFF.

This chain links TRBV4-1 with TRBJ1-2; unclear D gene. V was cut by 5 bases and J by 8 bases, with 21 bases left in between. This CDR3 has 15 residues. Germline V gene data show CDR1 as MGHRA and CDR2 as YSYEKL. CDR3 sequence: CASSSAPTDFGGYTF. The CDR3 DNA is TGCGCCAGCAGCTCCGCCCCTACTGATTTCGGGGGCTACACCTTC.

The chain combines TRBV19 with TRBJ2-2, with D tentatively TRBD1 (6 bases). V lost 5 bases, J lost 6 bases, and 13 bases lay in between. There are 14 residues in the CDR3. CDR1 LNHDA and CDR2 SQIVND come from the germline V gene (reference sequence). The CDR3 DNA follows: TGTGCCAGTAGTGACAGGATGATATCCGGGGAGCTGTTTTTT. Translating it yields CASSDRMISGELFF.